This T cell receptor (beta chain) came from a study of cytomegalovirus exposure and HLA in healthy donors. Study conclusions and caveats: Rare TCR sequences predominated, though certain public TCRs were found in many donors. A later look showed TCR association rates differing by HLA locus, highest for DRB1 and lowest for HLA-C.

PCR employed 60 Vbeta and 13 Jbeta primers. Sequenced by immunoSEQ multiplex PCR; TCRdb stores in-frame clones only, minus some. The sample contains about 210,000 clones, over 80% of which appear only once. Comments on this clone: The antigen is unknown.

Those who donated were healthy bone marrow donors. The ends lost 0 bases at V and 4 bases at J; junction bases unmatched: 7. Per germline, CDR1 MGHRA and CDR2 YSYEKL. This CDR3 contains 16 residues. The chain employs TRBV4-1 and TRBJ1-2; 8 bases map to TRBD1. The TCR was taken from a middle-aged man in good health and CMV-seropositive. Sequencing input: PBMCs. The CDR3 is CASSQDLRGTGYGYTF. CDR3 bases: TGCGCCAGCAGCCAAGATTTAAGGGGGACAGGCTATGGCTACACCTTC.